This T cell receptor beta chain originates from a study of blood T cells in healthy people across ages. Study summary: In model experiments, template switching was able to capture about one barcoded beta molecule for every two T cells that were present.

Germline CDR1 and CDR2: SNHLY and FYNNEI. The CDR3 spans 13 residues. Primed by a sample-barcoded 5' primer and a J-beta primer mix, a second PCR proceeded for about 7 to 11 cycles. TCRdb independently ran MiXCR on the 5' RACE reads; one entry per CDR3 protein. The sample holds about 1.6 million distinct CDR3 sequences, roughly a third seen once. Isolating PBMCs gave at least 6 million of these cells per sample. The authors extracted at least 5 micrograms of total RNA per sample. This clonotype was counted ten times or more. Specimen: blood. This chain links TRBV2 with TRBJ2-5; D is undetermined. The J call may be wrong; the DNA end is better matched by TRBJ2-7. The source is a woman younger than 45 in good health. The CDR3 loop reads CASSEALRGEQYF. DNA for the CDR3: TGTGCCAGCAGTGAAGCGCTTCGAGGCGAGCAGTACTTC.